The present TCR beta chain was sequenced within a study of blood T cell repertoires in COVID-19. Study summary: Sample material is recorded as cDNA or gDNA derived from T cells, B-cell-depleted T cells, or PBMCs.

As concerns this clone: The identical CDR3 is also encoded by other nucleotide sequences in the sample.

Self-reported history from a screening survey and questionnaire set each donor's cohort. The CDR3 is made up of 16 amino acids. CDR1 is SEHNR and CDR2 is FQNEAQ in the germline V gene (reference sequence). Trimming cost V 5 bases and J 0 bases, with 14 bases left between them. Sequenced by immunoSEQ multiplex PCR; TCRdb stores in-frame clones only, minus some. The sample comprises roughly 130,000 clones, roughly 86% of which are singletons, and about 3.4% rests with the top ten. The V gene is TRBV7-9, the J gene TRBJ2-1; D perhaps matches TRBD2 (6 bases). The sample taken for sequencing was PBMCs or T cells enriched from blood (not recorded which). This receptor was identified in a woman in her forties or fifties with acute COVID-19. CDR3: CASSPRGGGSYNEQFF. The CDR3 bases are TGTGCCAGCAGCCCCCGGGGAGGTGGCTCCTACAATGAGCAGTTCTTC.